A single sample gave rise to the 28 T cell receptor beta chains below, sequenced in a study of CD8 T cells in ankylosing spondylitis. TCRdb reprocessed the 5' RACE reads with MiXCR, giving one entry per CDR3 protein. The sample has approximately 200,000 distinct CDR3 sequences, around 13% seen once; the top ten hold about 15%. Sequenced material: blood, either unsorted or a sorted T cell fraction (not recorded which). The receptors shown here come from a male donor with ankylosing spondylitis or in good health (not recorded which).

This clonotype has a count of ten or more. The genes are TRBV3-1 and TRBJ2-1; TRBD2 matches at 8 bases. V shed 1 base and J 12 bases; nucleotides not matched to a gene: 2. The CDR3 length is 12 residues. Germline V gene sequence: CDR1 LGHDT, CDR2 YNNKEL (reference sequence). The CDR3 protein is CASSQGLAGQFF. As DNA, the CDR3 is TGTGCCAGCAGCCAAGGCCTAGCGGGGCAGTTCTTC.

This clonotype came up many times. This chain links TRBV10-3 with TRBJ2-3; maybe TRBD2 (6 bases). Germline loops: CDR1 ENHRY, CDR2 SYGVKD. The CDR3 has 16 amino acids. With 2 bases removed from V and 1 base from J, the gap between germline ends came to 13 bases. CDR3: CAISEVREWGTDTQYF. The CDR3 DNA sequence: TGTGCCATCAGTGAGGTCCGGGAGTGGGGCACAGATACGCAGTATTTT.

This clonotype was seen a handful of times. J is TRBJ1-2 and V is TRBV5-5; D is possibly TRBD1 (6 bases). Trimming cost V 2 bases and J 8 bases, with 19 bases left between them. Germline values: CDR1 SGHKS, CDR2 YYEKEE (reference sequence). This CDR3 has 15 amino acids. CDR3 sequence (DNA): TGTGCCAGCAGCTTCCTACCCTACAGGGAAAGGGGCTACACCTTC. Its translation is CASSFLPYRERGYTF. The entire variable domain, with the rest obtained from reference TRBV5-5 and TRBJ1-2, is as follows: DAGVTQSPTHLIKTRGQQVTLRCSPISGHKSVSWYQQVLGQGPQFIFQYYEKEERGRGNFPDRFSARQFPNYSSELNVNALLLGDSALYLCASSFLPYRERGYTFGSGTRLTVV.

The chain uses TRBV6-5 and TRBJ2-3, with 13 positions matching TRBD2. The CDR3 covers 17 residues. The ends lost 0 bases at V and 5 bases at J; junction bases unmatched: 5. In germline, CDR1 is MNHEY, CDR2 SVGAGI. The CDR3 loop reads CASSYSGLAGVKDTQYF. For the CDR3, the DNA is TGTGCCAGCAGTTACTCCGGACTAGCGGGGGTTAAAGATACGCAGTATTTT.

The chain is built from TRBV4-1 and TRBJ2-3; no firm D call. Trimming took 2 bases from V and 5 from J, leaving 17 bases between them. Germline lookup yields CDR1 MGHRA and CDR2 YSYEKL. The CDR3 runs to 16 residues. The CDR3 here is CASSQRVGVVGDTQYF. In DNA, the CDR3 is TGCGCCAGCAGCCAAAGGGTTGGGGTTGTTGGAGATACGCAGTATTTT.

There are a few counts of this clonotype. The chain is built from TRBV4-1 and TRBJ2-7; weak D call: TRBD1 (6 bases). The CDR3 loop spans 16 amino acids. Per germline, CDR1 MGHRA and CDR2 YSYEKL. Deletions cut 5 bases from V and 3 bases from J, with 20 bases between. CDR3 loop: CASSGGVRTEFYEQYF. The CDR3 coding sequence is TGCGCCAGCAGCGGAGGAGTCCGGACAGAATTCTACGAGCAGTACTTC.

The table lists this clonotype with a few counts. J is TRBJ2-7 and V is TRBV10-3; D unresolved. Deletions cut 2 bases from V and 2 bases from J, with 31 bases between. Germline-derived CDR1 and CDR2 are ENHRY and SYGVKD. The CDR3 runs to 21 residues. CDR3 region: CAISEPPGPTAGRTLPYEQYF. The CDR3 bases are TGTGCCATCAGTGAGCCACCGGGCCCCACGGCAGGTAGAACTCTTCCCTACGAGCAGTACTTC.

The chain employs TRBV7-2 and TRBJ1-1; D is ambiguous. CDR1 is SGHTA, CDR2 FQGNSA, per germline. V was pared by 7 bases and J by 5 bases, with 11 bases between. The CDR3 covers 12 residues. The CDR3: CASTPVRTEAFF. DNA for the CDR3: TGTGCCAGCACCCCGGTTCGGACTGAAGCTTTCTTT. Full variable domain (outside the CDR3, taken from reference TRBV7-2 and TRBJ1-1): GAGVSQSPSNKVTEKGKDVELRCDPISGHTALYWYRQSLGQGLEFLIYFQGNSAPDKSGLPSDRFSAERTGGSVSTLTIQRTQQEDSAVYLCASTPVRTEAFFGQGTRLTVV.

This clonotype turned up a few times. The CDR3 region is CASSLSGGWHEQYF. DNA for the CDR3: TGTGCCAGCAGTCTCTCCGGGGGATGGCACGAGCAGTACTTC. The V and J genes are TRBV12-3 or TRBV12-4 and TRBJ2-7; tentative D call: TRBD2 (6 bases). This CDR3 comprises 14 residues. V gave up 5 bases and J gave up 5 bases, with 16 bases separating them.

The chain is built from TRBV20-1 and TRBJ2-1, with TRBD1 matching over 9 bases. This CDR3 region has 17 residues. With V trimmed by 6 bases and J by 0 bases, 12 bases remained unmatched. Germline CDR1 is DFQATT and CDR2 is SNEGSKA (reference sequence). CDR3 sequence (DNA): TGCAGTGCCCGACAGGGGGATAGCTTGAGCTCCTACAATGAGCAGTTCTTC. As protein: CSARQGDSLSSYNEQFF.

This rearrangement joins TRBV3-1 to TRBJ2-7; D is unresolved. The CDR3 is 15 amino acids. From germline, CDR1 is LGHDT and CDR2 YNNKEL (reference sequence). V lost 0 bases and J 3 bases, leaving 12 bases between the germline ends. CDR3 region: CASSQDWSAYYEQYF. In DNA, the CDR3 is TGTGCCAGCAGCCAAGATTGGAGCGCTTACTACGAGCAGTACTTC.

The chain links TRBV10-2 to TRBJ2-2; no firm D call. Deletions cut 2 bases from V and 6 bases from J, with 16 bases between. The CDR3 runs 16 residues. Germline values: CDR1 WSHSY, CDR2 SAAADI. The CDR3 region is CASSEIVRTTSGELFF. In DNA, the CDR3 is TGCGCCAGCAGTGAGATCGTGAGGACGACATCCGGGGAGCTGTTTTTT.

In this sample, this clonotype turned up many times. The chain has TRBV20-1 and TRBJ2-1, with a tentative D call TRBD1 (6 bases). Deletions cut 3 bases from V and 1 base from J, with 13 bases between. Germline V gives CDR1 DFQATT, CDR2 SNEGSKA (reference sequence). The CDR3 loop spans 15 amino acids. The CDR3 region has the DNA TGCAGTGCTAGGCCCAGGGGCGGGTCCTACAATGAGCAGTTCTTC. Its protein product is CSARPRGGSYNEQFF.

The rearrangement links TRBV6-1 to TRBJ1-1, with D tentatively TRBD1 (5 bases). CDR1 and CDR2 (germline): MNHNS, SASEGT. The germline V and J ends were trimmed by 5 bases and 2 bases, with 15 bases remaining between them. This CDR3 comprises 15 residues. CDR3 DNA sequence: TGTGCCAGCAGTCCCGCGCAGGGTTTAAACACTGAAGCTTTCTTT. Its protein is CASSPAQGLNTEAFF.

This clonotype appeared many times. The junction differs from germline at one of its ends, possibly a read error. The chain's CDR3 is CASSLTGGYEQYF. The CDR3 coding sequence is TGTGCCAGCAGCTTAACAGGGGGCTACGAGCAGTACTTC. V is TRBV5-1 and J is TRBJ2-7, with 8 bases identical to TRBD1. CDR3 length: 13 residues. The germline gives CDR1 SGHRS, CDR2 YFSETQ. Using reference TRBV5-1 and TRBJ2-7 for the parts outside the CDR3, the full variable domain is KAGVTQTPRYLIKTRGQQVTLSCSPISGHRSVSWYQQTPGQGLQFLFEYFSETQRNKGNFPGRFSGRQFSNSRSEMNVSTLELGDSALYLCASSLTGGYEQYFGPGTRLTVT.

The J gene is TRBJ2-7, the V gene TRBV2; possibly TRBD2 for D (6 bases). Germline V lookup: CDR1 SNHLY, CDR2 FYNNEI. V was shortened by 6 bases and J by 4 bases, with 19 bases between the two germline ends. There are 15 residues in the CDR3. The CDR3 nucleotides read TGTGCCAGCAGCGTTGGGGGGTCGGAGAAATACGAGCAGTACTTC. Translating it yields CASSVGGSEKYEQYF. Supplemented by reference TRBV2 and TRBJ2-7, the full variable domain reads EPEVTQTPSHQVTQMGQEVILRCVPISNHLYFYWYRQILGQKVEFLVSFYNNEISEKSEIFDDQFSVERPDGSNFTLKIRSTKLEDSAMYFCASSVGGSEKYEQYFGPGTRLTVT.

This sequence joins TRBV2 and TRBJ1-5, with a tentative D call TRBD1 (5 bases). V lost 5 bases and J lost 1, with 12 bases in between. The CDR3 spans 15 residues. Germline V lookup: CDR1 SNHLY, CDR2 FYNNEI. As DNA, the CDR3 is TGTGCCAGCAGTCCCCGGTGGGGGAGCAATCAGCCCCAGCATTTT. It codes for CASSPRWGSNQPQHF.

The rearrangement uses TRBV25-1 and TRBJ2-7; the D call may be TRBD1 or TRBD2 (5 bases each). The CDR3 extends over 15 amino acids. CDR1 is MGHDK, CDR2 SYGVNS, per germline. V was pared by 4 bases and J by 1 base, with 14 bases between. As DNA, the CDR3 is TGTGCCAGCAGTGCCAGAGGGGCACCATCCTACGAGCAGTACTTC. Translated: CASSARGAPSYEQYF.

This chain links TRBV2 with TRBJ1-4; 11 bases match TRBD1. CDR3 length: 16 residues. CDR1 and CDR2 from the germline V gene are SNHLY and FYNNEI. V lost 2 bases, J lost 8 bases, and 7 bases stayed unmatched. The chain's CDR3 is CASSERDRGSLEKLFF. The CDR3 bases are TGTGCCAGCAGTGAAAGGGACAGGGGGTCTTTGGAAAAACTGTTTTTT.

This clonotype was observed a handful of times. The CDR3 region has the DNA TGCGCCAGCAGCCAATTGTCTGGAGGCTCCACCTACGAGCAGTACTTC. Its translation: CASSQLSGGSTYEQYF. The rearrangement joins TRBV4-1 to TRBJ2-7; D perhaps matches TRBD2 (5 bases). V dropped 2 bases and J dropped 2 bases, with 16 bases sitting between them. Germline CDR1 and CDR2: MGHRA and YSYEKL. The CDR3 contains 16 residues.

The chain combines TRBV7-7 with TRBJ2-5, with TRBD2 identical over 7 bases. The CDR3 loop spans 15 amino acids. Germline CDR1 reads SSHAT; CDR2 reads FNYEAQ (reference sequence). The trim removed 4 bases at V and 4 bases at J, leaving 9 bases unmatched. CDR3 amino acids: CASSSQRTRGETQYF. In DNA form, the CDR3 reads TGTGCCAGCAGCTCCCAAAGGACTAGGGGAGAGACCCAGTACTTC.

This clonotype occurred a few times. The chain links TRBV20-1 to TRBJ2-2; TRBD2 is a possible D gene (6 bases). This CDR3 has 14 residues. The V gene's germline CDR1 is DFQATT and CDR2 SNEGSKA (reference sequence). Trimming pared 6 bases from V and 4 bases from J, leaving 15 bases between. The chain's CDR3 is CSAPRRGFTGELFF. The CDR3 DNA sequence: TGCAGTGCCCCGAGGAGGGGCTTCACCGGGGAGCTGTTTTTT.

The chain couples TRBV10-2 to TRBJ2-5; possible D gene TRBD1, 6 bases. The ends were cut back, 4 bases at V and 12 bases at J, with 9 bases in the middle. The CDR3 consists of 10 residues. Germline V gene sequence: CDR1 WSHSY, CDR2 SAAADI. CDR3 sequence: CASSGTGKYF. CDR3 DNA: TGCGCCAGCAGTGGTACAGGGAAGTACTTC.

This clonotype was seen a handful of times. One end of the junction fails to match germline, which may point to a read error. V usage is TRBV5-1 and J usage is TRBJ2-1; maybe TRBD2 (7 bases). The CDR3 runs 16 residues. The V gene's germline CDR1 is SGHRS and CDR2 YFSETQ. CDR3 sequence reads: CANSWDTSALHNEQFF. CDR3 nucleotides: TGCGCCAACAGCTGGGACACTAGCGCCTTACACAATGAGCAGTTCTTC.

This chain connects TRBV5-1 to TRBJ2-7; perhaps TRBD1 as D (6 bases). The CDR3 runs to 15 residues. Trimming pared 3 bases from V and 7 bases from J, leaving 20 bases between. CDR1 is SGHRS, CDR2 YFSETQ, per germline. CDR3 loop: CASSWGLDSLVEQYF. Written as DNA, the CDR3 is TGCGCCAGCAGCTGGGGGTTGGACAGCCTAGTAGAGCAGTACTTC.

This clonotype was seen a few times. This rearrangement joins TRBV7-9 to TRBJ1-1; 7 bases fit TRBD1. This CDR3 comprises 15 residues. Germline trimming cut 5 bases from V and 1 base from J; bases unmatched to any gene: 7. Germline CDR1 is SEHNR and CDR2 is FQNEAQ (reference sequence). CDR3 coding DNA: TGTGCCAGCAGCCTTACACAGGGGAAGAACACTGAAGCTTTCTTT. Protein sequence: CASSLTQGKNTEAFF.

The table lists this clonotype with many counts. This sequence joins TRBV5-1 and TRBJ2-3, with 9 nucleotides matching TRBD2. The CDR3 sequence is 15 residues long. V shed 6 bases and J 2 bases; nucleotides not matched to a gene: 7. Germline V gene data show CDR1 as SGHRS and CDR2 as YFSETQ. The CDR3 loop is CASTPGLATTDTQYF. CDR3 DNA: TGCGCCAGCACTCCGGGACTAGCTACCACAGATACGCAGTATTTT.

V gene TRBV19 combines with J gene TRBJ2-1; the match to TRBD1 covers 12 bases. This CDR3 region has 18 residues. Germline trimming cut 0 bases from V and 8 bases from J; bases unmatched to any gene: 11. Germline CDR1 reads LNHDA; CDR2 reads SQIVND (reference sequence). CDR3 residues: CASSIDAWGQGAADEQFF. Here the CDR3 DNA reads TGTGCCAGTAGTATAGATGCGTGGGGACAGGGGGCAGCGGATGAGCAGTTCTTC. The whole variable domain, remainder taken from reference TRBV19 and TRBJ2-1, is DGGITQSPKYLFRKEGQNVTLSCEQNLNHDAMYWYRQDPGQGLRLIYYSQIVNDFQKGDIAEGYSVSREKKESFPLTVTSAQKNPTAFYLCASSIDAWGQGAADEQFFGPGTRLTVL.